This T cell receptor beta chain derives from a study of cytomegalovirus exposure and HLA in healthy donors. This CDR3 has 16 residues. Per germline, CDR1 MDHEN and CDR2 SYDVKM. V dropped 3 bases and J dropped 6; count of bases not matched to a gene: 11. Assay used: immunoSEQ multiplex PCR; TCRdb lists only in-frame clones, some missing. The sample yields around 49,000 clones, 85% to 95% seen once. Sequenced sample: PBMCs. The J gene is TRBJ2-3, the V gene TRBV28; 8 bases are shared with TRBD2. The source is a man between 18 and 35 years old in good health and CMV-seronegative. In DNA form, the CDR3 reads TGTGCCAGCAGTTTTAGCCTAGCGGGTGTAGGGGATACGCAGTATTTT. Encoded protein: CASSFSLAGVGDTQYF. The variable domain in full, with the rest retrieved from reference TRBV28 and TRBJ2-3, is DVKVTQSSRYLVKRTGEKVFLECVQDMDHENMFWYRQDPGLGLRLIYFSYDVKMKEKGDIPEGYSVSREKKERFSLILESASTNQTSMYLCASSFSLAGVGDTQYFGPGTRLTVL.